These T cell receptor beta chains were read from a single sample in a study of T cell changes during pregnancy in multiple sclerosis. Sequenced by immunoSEQ multiplex PCR; TCRdb stores in-frame clones only, minus some. Seen here are 49,000 or so clones, 94% observed once, and the top ten hold around 5.9%. The specimen was CD8+ T cells from peripheral blood mononuclear cells, collected before pregnancy. The receptors shown here come from a female donor with multiple sclerosis, enrolled in a pregnancy study. The conserved cysteine and the conserved F or W are not part of the CDR3 here. D genes are given only for firm matches.

d_call: TRBD1
cdr3_length: 14
v_call: TRBV19
cdr3_aa: ASSIGSQGALYEQY

d_call: TRBD2
cdr3_length: 16
v_call: TRBV27
cdr3_aa: ASSYAPHGGRSPDTQY

d_call: -
cdr3_length: 11
v_call: TRBV5-1
cdr3_aa: AGSDSYTGELF

d_call: TRBD1
cdr3_length: 17
v_call: TRBV4-2
cdr3_aa: ASSQVSSTGGLNTGELF

d_call: TRBD2
cdr3_length: 11
v_call: TRBV27
cdr3_aa: ASSSGTSYEQY

d_call: -
cdr3_length: 11
v_call: TRBV10-3
cdr3_aa: AISEGTHYGYT

d_call: -
cdr3_length: 13
v_call: TRBV11-2
cdr3_aa: ASSSPRGGQIGYT

d_call: -
cdr3_length: 11
v_call: TRBV9
cdr3_aa: ASSRQRTDTQY

d_call: -
cdr3_length: 11
v_call: TRBV27
cdr3_aa: ASSFQGPGELF

d_call: TRBD2
cdr3_length: 13
v_call: TRBV6-5
cdr3_aa: ASSYSAGRENEQF

d_call: TRBD2
cdr3_length: 15
v_call: TRBV4-3
cdr3_aa: ASSRRWTSGRWGEQF

d_call: TRBD1
cdr3_length: 13
v_call: TRBV19
cdr3_aa: ASSPRQGAQYEQY

d_call: -
cdr3_length: 10
v_call: TRBV4-1
cdr3_aa: ASSQGAYGYT